These 21 T cell receptor beta chains share one sample of origin, sequenced in a study of blood T cell repertoires in COVID-19 (dated by TCRdb to between 2020 and 2021). The library relied on the immunoSEQ multiplex PCR assay. TCRdb's version of the immuneACCESS table is confined to in-frame rearrangements and falls short of the full clone set. An unresolved V gene accounts for under half of the shortfall where checked; the remainder is of unknown origin. Across this sample there are roughly 250,000 clones, with roughly nine tenths seen only once. The biggest ten clones account for more than 5% of the sample. The specimen sequenced was PBMCs or T cells enriched from blood (not recorded which). These receptors all come from a woman in her twenties or thirties with acute COVID-19.

The rearrangement links TRBV4-3 to TRBJ2-5; weak D call: TRBD2 (5 bases). Trimming took 1 base from V and 3 from J, leaving 15 bases between them. Looked up from germline, CDR1 is LGHNA and CDR2 is YSLEER. The CDR3 runs 16 residues. CDR3 amino acids: CASSQGVGSGEETQYF. CDR3 DNA: TGCGCCAGCAGCCAAGGGGTCGGTTCCGGGGAAGAGACCCAGTACTTC.

J is TRBJ2-5 and V is TRBV7-9, with 9 nucleotides matching TRBD1. J gave up 3 bases and V 8 bases, and 7 bases lay outside the gene matches. This CDR3 region has 14 residues. From germline, CDR1 is SEHNR and CDR2 FQNEAQ (reference sequence). CDR3 DNA sequence: TGTGCCAGCCGCGGACAGGGGCCTAAAGAGACCCAGTACTTC. Its translation is CASRGQGPKETQYF.

CDR3 protein: CASSQGAGITSGTDTQYF. The DNA for the CDR3 is TGCGCCAGCAGCCAAGGGGCTGGGATTACTAGCGGTACAGATACGCAGTATTTT. The gene calls are TRBV4-3 and TRBJ2-3; 8 bases match TRBD2. The CDR3 sequence is 18 residues long. Germline-derived CDR1 and CDR2 are LGHNA and YSLEER. J lost 3 bases, V lost 1 base, and 12 bases had no gene match.

This chain connects TRBV5-1 to TRBJ1-1, with 7 bases that match TRBD1. Germline loops: CDR1 SGHRS, CDR2 YFSETQ. V was clipped by 4 bases and J by 0 bases; unmatched bases: 6. CDR3 length equals 15 residues. CDR3 nucleotide sequence: TGCGCCAGCAGCCGGCCGGGACAGTTGAACACTGAAGCTTTCTTT. Amino acid sequence: CASSRPGQLNTEAFF.

This clone was seen once. The gene calls are TRBV5-6 and TRBJ2-2; a possible D gene is TRBD2 (5 bases). Germline CDR1 reads SGHDT; CDR2 reads YYEEEE. V was pared by 0 bases and J by 5 bases, with 14 bases between. The CDR3 contains 16 residues. CDR3 region: CASSLDSRRGTGELFF. In DNA, the CDR3 is TGTGCCAGCAGCTTGGATTCCAGACGGGGAACCGGGGAGCTGTTTTTT.

J is TRBJ2-7 and V is TRBV6-1; 9 bases map to TRBD1. Germline trimming cut 2 bases from V and 4 bases from J; bases unmatched to any gene: 3. Germline loops: CDR1 MNHNS, CDR2 SASEGT. The CDR3 covers 14 residues. The CDR3: CASSEWTGVYEQYF. CDR3 nucleotide sequence: TGTGCCAGCAGTGAATGGACAGGGGTTTACGAGCAGTACTTC.

The genes are TRBV28 and TRBJ2-5; D is possibly TRBD1 (6 bases). V dropped 8 bases and J dropped 4 bases, with 14 bases sitting between them. The CDR3 has 13 residues. The germline V gene encodes CDR1 MDHEN and CDR2 SYDVKM. The CDR3 DNA is TGTGCCAGCGACACAGGGCTAACAGAGACCCAGTACTTC. It translates to CASDTGLTETQYF.

The rearrangement uses TRBV7-2 and TRBJ2-7, with TRBD2 matching over 9 bases. V shed 4 bases and J 6 bases; nucleotides not matched to a gene: 7. Germline V CDR1 and CDR2: SGHTA, FQGNSA. The CDR3 is 14 amino acids. In nucleotides, the CDR3 is TGTGCCAGCAGCTCGGGAAGCGGGAGGTCCGAGCAGTACTTC. This translates into CASSSGSGRSEQYF. The variable domain in full, completed from reference TRBV7-2 and TRBJ2-7, reads GAGVSQSPSNKVTEKGKDVELRCDPISGHTALYWYRQSLGQGLEFLIYFQGNSAPDKSGLPSDRFSAERTGGSVSTLTIQRTQQEDSAVYLCASSSGSGRSEQYFGPGTRLTVT.

In this sample, this clone turned up once. The V and J genes are TRBV28 and TRBJ2-4, with TRBD1 matching over 10 bases. This CDR3 is 17 amino acids long. Trimming cost V 4 bases and J 0 bases; bases outside gene matches: 6. Germline V gene sequence: CDR1 MDHEN, CDR2 SYDVKM. In DNA, the CDR3 is TGTGCCAGCAGTTCCTGGGGACAGGGGTCAGCCAAAAACATTCAGTACTTC. Residues: CASSSWGQGSAKNIQYF.

The J gene is TRBJ2-7, the V gene TRBV28; D perhaps matches TRBD2 (6 bases). The germline CDR1 and CDR2 sequences are MDHEN and SYDVKM. V dropped 1 base and J dropped 5 bases, with 15 bases sitting between them. The CDR3 is made up of 15 amino acids. DNA of the CDR3: TGTGCCAGCAGTTTATCTCTCGGGGGAATGAACGAGCAGTACTTC. It yields the protein CASSLSLGGMNEQYF.

This clone was counted only a few times. V and J are TRBV7-9 and TRBJ2-1, with 7 bases lining up with TRBD1. The junction had 6 bases not matched to a gene; V was cut back by 2 bases and J by 5 bases. CDR3 length: 15 amino acids. CDR1 SEHNR and CDR2 FQNEAQ come from the germline V gene (reference sequence). DNA for the CDR3: TGTGCCAGCAGCTTACCTCAGACAGGGAACAATGAGCAGTTCTTC. Its translation is CASSLPQTGNNEQFF.

The chain has TRBV6-5 and TRBJ1-5; D is undetermined. The V and J ends lost 6 bases and 3 bases respectively, with 12 bases between them. Germline lookup yields CDR1 MNHEY and CDR2 SVGAGI. The CDR3 sequence is 14 residues long. DNA of the CDR3: TGTGCCAGCAGCCCCACGGTGAACAATCAGCCCCAGCATTTT. Protein sequence: CASSPTVNNQPQHF.

There are a few counts of this clone. This chain uses TRBV6-4 with TRBJ1-4; D gene unclear. CDR1 and CDR2 from the germline V gene are MRHNA and SNTAGT. V shed 2 bases and J shed 10 bases, with 14 bases lying between them. This CDR3 is 14 amino acids long. The CDR3 region has the DNA TGTGCCAGCAGTGACGATCCCACGGGAGGAAAACTGTTTTTT. Its protein product is CASSDDPTGGKLFF.

This chain joins TRBV12-3 or TRBV12-4 and TRBJ1-2, with TRBD1 identical over 7 bases. The CDR3 has 13 residues. After removal of 7 bases from V and 4 bases from J, the junction contained 6 bases not matched to a gene. CDR3 DNA sequence: TGTGCCAGCACCCCGACAGGGATCTATGGCTACACCTTC. As protein: CASTPTGIYGYTF.

The chain couples TRBV30 to TRBJ2-5; 8 nucleotides line up with TRBD2. The CDR3 consists of 14 residues. The J segment lost 5 bases and the V segment lost 2 bases, leaving 7 bases of the junction unmatched. CDR1 is GTSNPN and CDR2 is SVGIG in the germline V gene (reference sequence). For the CDR3, the DNA is TGTGCCTGGAGTCCGGGGGGGCCTCTTGAGACCCAGTACTTC. Its translation: CAWSPGGPLETQYF.

J is TRBJ2-5 and V is TRBV5-6; perhaps TRBD2 as D (6 bases). V was cut by 2 bases and J by 7 bases, with 15 bases left in between. The CDR3 runs to 14 residues. Germline V lookup: CDR1 SGHDT, CDR2 YYEEEE. The CDR3 coding sequence is TGTGCCAGCAGCTTCAGGGAGGCCGCTGGGACCCAGTACTTC. Protein: CASSFREAAGTQYF.

The chain has TRBV2 and TRBJ1-5; D is undetermined. Trimming shortened V by 2 bases and J by 7 bases, and 15 bases separated the two germline ends. This CDR3 region has 15 residues. The germline gives CDR1 SNHLY, CDR2 FYNNEI. As DNA, the CDR3 is TGTGCCAGCAGTGAACAGTCCGTCCCATCCCAGCCCCAGCATTTT. This translates into CASSEQSVPSQPQHF. The whole variable domain, remainder taken from reference TRBV2 and TRBJ1-5, is EPEVTQTPSHQVTQMGQEVILRCVPISNHLYFYWYRQILGQKVEFLVSFYNNEISEKSEIFDDQFSVERPDGSNFTLKIRSTKLEDSAMYFCASSEQSVPSQPQHFGDGTRLSIL.

The CDR3 reads CASSARQTNYGYTF. In nucleotides, the CDR3 is TGTGCCAGCAGCGCGCGACAGACCAACTATGGCTACACCTTC. The chain joins TRBV9 to TRBJ1-2; D may be TRBD1 (5 bases). With 3 bases removed from V and 2 bases from J, the gap between germline ends came to 11 bases. The CDR3 length is 14 residues. Germline assignment: CDR1 SGDLS and CDR2 YYNGEE.

The chain couples TRBV27 to TRBJ2-3; 12 nucleotides align to TRBD1. This CDR3 is 16 amino acids long. Germline V lookup: CDR1 MNHEY, CDR2 SMNVEV (reference sequence). V trimming: 1 base; J trimming: 5 bases; junction bases outside the gene matches: 4. CDR3 in DNA: TGTGCCAGCAGTTTATTGGGACAGGGGGCAAGAGATACGCAGTATTTT. Protein sequence: CASSLLGQGARDTQYF.

The count of this clone is one. The rearrangement joins TRBV7-9 to TRBJ2-5; D is possibly TRBD1 (6 bases). Germline V gene lookup returns CDR1 SEHNR and CDR2 FQNEAQ (reference sequence). V lost 4 bases to trimming and J lost 1 base, with 13 bases between them. The CDR3 has 15 amino acids. CDR3 in amino acids: CASSWDTLTQETQYF. The DNA of the CDR3 is TGTGCCAGCAGCTGGGACACCCTTACCCAAGAGACCCAGTACTTC.

The chain joins TRBV5-1 to TRBJ2-3; D may be TRBD2 (7 bases). Trimming took 0 bases from V and 1 from J, leaving 18 bases between them. Germline V CDR1 and CDR2: SGHRS, YFSETQ. The CDR3 spans 18 residues. Written as DNA, the CDR3 is TGCGCCAGCAGCTTGGAAGTTCGGGGGGCGCGGGGCACAGATACGCAGTATTTT. It encodes CASSLEVRGARGTDTQYF.